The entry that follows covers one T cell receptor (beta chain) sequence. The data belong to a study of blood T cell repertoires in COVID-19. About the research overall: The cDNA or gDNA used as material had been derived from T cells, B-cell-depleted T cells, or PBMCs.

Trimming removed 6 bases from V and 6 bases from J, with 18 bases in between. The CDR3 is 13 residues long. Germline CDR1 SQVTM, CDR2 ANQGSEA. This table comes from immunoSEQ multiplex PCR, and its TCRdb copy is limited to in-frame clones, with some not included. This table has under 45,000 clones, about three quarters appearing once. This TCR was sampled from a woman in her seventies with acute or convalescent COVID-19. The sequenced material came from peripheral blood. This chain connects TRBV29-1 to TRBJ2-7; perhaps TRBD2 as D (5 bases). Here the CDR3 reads CSVPSGSALEQYF. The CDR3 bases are TGCAGCGTCCCTAGTGGGAGTGCCCTCGAGCAGTACTTC.